This T cell receptor (beta chain) is drawn from a study of T cell clonotyping in hematopoietic cell transplantation. Study results and caveats: Without cell sorting, CD4 versus CD8 contributions remain unresolved. Recipient TCR diversity dropped after transplant; expanded clonotypes rose from day 30 to 180.

V dropped 1 base and J dropped 7 bases, with 7 bases sitting between them. This CDR3 has 13 residues. CDR1 and CDR2 (germline): SGHTA, FQGNSA. On this clone: Antigen unknown.

Profiled with immunoSEQ multiplex PCR; TCRdb holds only in-frame clones, not every one. The sample comprises 60,000 to 75,000 clones, 85% to 95% of which are singletons, and about 1.5% rests with the top ten. The chain uses TRBV7-2 and TRBJ1-4; D is unclear. This TCR was sampled from a man in his forties or fifties in good health. Some clones in this sample may be carry-over from other donors' samples. Sequenced material: peripheral blood mononuclear cells. CDR3 protein: CASSLVHSEKLFF. The CDR3 DNA follows: TGTGCCAGCAGCTTAGTTCATAGTGAAAAACTGTTTTTT.